This TCR beta chain was captured in a study of blood T cell repertoires in COVID-19. Turning to the study itself: Sites across the United States, Italy and Spain contributed samples from acute and convalescent COVID-19. T cells, B-cell-depleted T cells, or PBMCs supplied cDNA or gDNA.

In the authors' workflow: The assay estimated nucleated cells by amplifying reference gene primers. Clones were sequenced by immunoSEQ multiplex PCR, and TCRdb holds only the in-frame ones, with some missing. D and trimming were read from the DNA, whereas the V and J calls and clone size are those reported in that table. The sample comprises about 56,000 clones, approximately 88% of which are singletons, and roughly a fifth rests with the top ten. Details on this clone: The junction departs from germline at one end; a sequencing error may be responsible.

Germline lookup yields CDR1 SGHRS and CDR2 YFSETQ. The CDR3 totals 15 residues. This TCR was sampled from a human donor in a cohort sampled during active COVID-19. J is TRBJ1-5 and V is TRBV5-1; 7 nucleotides line up with TRBD1. Sequences were obtained from peripheral blood. DNA of the CDR3: TGCGCCAGCAGTTTGGCAGGGGGTCTTCTTCAGCCCCAGCATTTT. It translates to CASSLAGGLLQPQHF.